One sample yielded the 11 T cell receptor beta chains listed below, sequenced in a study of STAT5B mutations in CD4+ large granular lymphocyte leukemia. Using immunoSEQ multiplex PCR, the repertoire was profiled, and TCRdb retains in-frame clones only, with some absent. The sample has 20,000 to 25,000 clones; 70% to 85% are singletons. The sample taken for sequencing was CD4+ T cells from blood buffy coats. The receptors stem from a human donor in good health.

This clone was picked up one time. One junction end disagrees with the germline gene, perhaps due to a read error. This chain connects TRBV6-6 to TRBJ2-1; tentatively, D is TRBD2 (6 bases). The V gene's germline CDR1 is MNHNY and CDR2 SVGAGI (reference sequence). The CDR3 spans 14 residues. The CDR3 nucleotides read TGTGCCAGCAGTTACTCGCGGGAATACAATGAGCGGTTCTTC. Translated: CASSYSREYNERFF.

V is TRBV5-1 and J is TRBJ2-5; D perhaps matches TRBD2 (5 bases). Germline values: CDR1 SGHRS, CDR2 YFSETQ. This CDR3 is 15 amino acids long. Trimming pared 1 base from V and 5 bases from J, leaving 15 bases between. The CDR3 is CASSLFLGGRETQYF. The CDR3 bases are TGCGCCAGCAGCTTGTTTCTAGGCGGGCGGGAGACCCAGTACTTC.

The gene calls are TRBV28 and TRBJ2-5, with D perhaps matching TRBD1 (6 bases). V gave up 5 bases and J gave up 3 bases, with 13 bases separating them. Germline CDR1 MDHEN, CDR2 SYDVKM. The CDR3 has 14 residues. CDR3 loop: CASSPGHLKETQYF. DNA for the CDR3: TGTGCCAGCAGTCCGGGACACTTAAAAGAGACCCAGTACTTC.

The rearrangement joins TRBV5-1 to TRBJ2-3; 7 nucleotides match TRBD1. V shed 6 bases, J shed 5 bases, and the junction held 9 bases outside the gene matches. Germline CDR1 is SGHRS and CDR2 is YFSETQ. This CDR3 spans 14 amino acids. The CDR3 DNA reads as TGCGCCAGCAAATCTGGGGACAGTAGAGATACGCAGTATTTT. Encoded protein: CASKSGDSRDTQYF.

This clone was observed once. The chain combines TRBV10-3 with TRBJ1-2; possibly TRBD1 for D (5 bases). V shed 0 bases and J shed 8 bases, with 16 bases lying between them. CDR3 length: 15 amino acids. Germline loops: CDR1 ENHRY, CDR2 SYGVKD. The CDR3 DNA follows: TGTGCCATCAGTGAGTCGAGACAGCCGCGGGACGGCTACACCTTC. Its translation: CAISESRQPRDGYTF.

The CDR3 reads CSATRAINTEAFF. DNA of the CDR3: TGCAGCGCTACCAGGGCGATCAACACTGAAGCTTTCTTT. V is TRBV29-1 and J is TRBJ1-1, with D perhaps TRBD1 (5 bases). The CDR3 extends over 13 amino acids. With 7 bases removed from V and 2 bases from J, the gap between germline ends came to 14 bases. CDR1 is SQVTM, CDR2 ANQGSEA, per germline.

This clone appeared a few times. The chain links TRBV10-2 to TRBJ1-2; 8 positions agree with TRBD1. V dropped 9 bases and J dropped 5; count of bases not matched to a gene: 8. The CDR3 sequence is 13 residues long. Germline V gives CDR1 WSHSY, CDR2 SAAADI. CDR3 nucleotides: TGCGCCAGTACTACAGGGGGAGGGTATGGCTACACCTTC. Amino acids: CASTTGGGYGYTF.

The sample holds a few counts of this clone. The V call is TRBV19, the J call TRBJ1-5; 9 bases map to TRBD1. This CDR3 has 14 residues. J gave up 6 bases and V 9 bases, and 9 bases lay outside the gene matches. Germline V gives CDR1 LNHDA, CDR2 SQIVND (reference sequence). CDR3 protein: CASKGQGDGQPQHF. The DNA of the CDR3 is TGTGCCAGCAAGGGACAGGGCGACGGTCAGCCCCAGCATTTT.

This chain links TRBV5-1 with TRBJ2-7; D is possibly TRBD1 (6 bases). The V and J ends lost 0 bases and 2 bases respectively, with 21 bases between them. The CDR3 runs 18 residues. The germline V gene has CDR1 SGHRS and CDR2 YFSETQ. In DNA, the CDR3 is TGCGCCAGCAGCTTGGGGAGATCATACCGGGACACCACCTACGAGCAGTACTTC. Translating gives CASSLGRSYRDTTYEQYF.

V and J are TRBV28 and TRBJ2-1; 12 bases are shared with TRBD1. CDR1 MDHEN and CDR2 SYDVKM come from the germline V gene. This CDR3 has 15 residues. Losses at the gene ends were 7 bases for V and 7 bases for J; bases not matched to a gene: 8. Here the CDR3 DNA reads TGTGCCAGCAACGGGGGGGACAGGGGGCGAAATGAGCAGTTCTTC. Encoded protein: CASNGGDRGRNEQFF. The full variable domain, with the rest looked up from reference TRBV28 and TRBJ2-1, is DVKVTQSSRYLVKRTGEKVFLECVQDMDHENMFWYRQDPGLGLRLIYFSYDVKMKEKGDIPEGYSVSREKKERFSLILESASTNQTSMYLCASNGGDRGRNEQFFGPGTRLTVL.

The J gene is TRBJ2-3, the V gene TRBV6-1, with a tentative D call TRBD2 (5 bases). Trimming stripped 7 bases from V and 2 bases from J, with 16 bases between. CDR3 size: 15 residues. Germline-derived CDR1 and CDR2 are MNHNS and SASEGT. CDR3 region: CASISGETTTDTQYF. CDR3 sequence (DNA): TGTGCCAGCATCTCCGGGGAGACAACCACAGATACGCAGTATTTT.